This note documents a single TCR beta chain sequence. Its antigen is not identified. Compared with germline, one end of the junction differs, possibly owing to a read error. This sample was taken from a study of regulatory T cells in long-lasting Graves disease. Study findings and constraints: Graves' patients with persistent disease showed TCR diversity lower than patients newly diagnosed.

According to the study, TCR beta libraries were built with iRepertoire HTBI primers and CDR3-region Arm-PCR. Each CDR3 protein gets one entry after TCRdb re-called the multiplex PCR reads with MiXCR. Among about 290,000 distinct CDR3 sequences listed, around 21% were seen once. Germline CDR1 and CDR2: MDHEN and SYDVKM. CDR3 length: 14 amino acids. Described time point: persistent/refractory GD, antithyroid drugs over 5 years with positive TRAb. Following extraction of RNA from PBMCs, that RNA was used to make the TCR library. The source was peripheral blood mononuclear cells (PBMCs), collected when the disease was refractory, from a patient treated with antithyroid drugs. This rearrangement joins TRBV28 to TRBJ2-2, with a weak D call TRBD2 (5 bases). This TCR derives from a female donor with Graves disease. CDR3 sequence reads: CAGSFGVDTGELFF. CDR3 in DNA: TGTGCCGGCAGTTTCGGGGTAGACACCGGGGAGCTGTTTTTT. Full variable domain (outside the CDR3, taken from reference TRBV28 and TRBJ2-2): DVKVTQSSRYLVKRTGEKVFLECVQDMDHENMFWYRQDPGLGLRLIYFSYDVKMKEKGDIPEGYSVSREKKERFSLILESASTNQTSMYLCAGSFGVDTGELFFGEGSRLTVL.